These 17 T cell receptor beta chains share one sample of origin, sequenced in a study of T cells in Graves' hyperthyroidism and ophthalmopathy. Template material for amplifying TCR beta CDR3 regions consisted of RNA transcripts. Primed by the HTBI set, a first-round RT-PCR was run on the TCR CDR3. Via MiXCR, TCRdb re-called the multiplex PCR reads, giving one row per CDR3 protein. The profile covers 300,000 to 400,000 distinct CDR3 sequences, with approximately 14% appearing a single time and around 25% taken by the ten largest. Input material: blood. The receptors come from a woman aged 30 to 39 with Graves' hyperthyroidism.

There are many counts of this clonotype. This rearrangement joins TRBV11-2 to TRBJ2-5, with 10 bases that match TRBD2. The V gene's germline CDR1 is SGHAT and CDR2 FQNNGV. V was clipped by 4 bases and J by 1 base; unmatched bases: 3. This CDR3 has 15 amino acids. CDR3 nucleotide sequence: TGTGCCAGCAGCTCAATAGCGGGAGGCCAAGAGACCCAGTACTTC. Residues: CASSSIAGGQETQYF.

This rearrangement joins TRBV5-6 to TRBJ1-1; 8 bases align to TRBD1. The V segment lost 0 bases and the J segment 7 bases; nucleotides outside the gene matches: 8. CDR1 and CDR2 (germline): SGHDT, YYEEEE. CDR3 length equals 15 residues. This CDR3 reads CASSLGPGTGFEAFF. CDR3 coding DNA: TGTGCCAGCAGCTTGGGTCCCGGGACAGGTTTTGAAGCTTTCTTT.

This clonotype was detected only a few times. This chain links TRBV19 with TRBJ2-1, with a possible D match to TRBD1 (6 bases). From germline, CDR1 is LNHDA and CDR2 SQIVND (reference sequence). Trimming removed 2 bases at V and 7 bases at J, with 12 bases between. The CDR3 extends over 14 amino acids. DNA for the CDR3: TGTGCCAGTAGTATATCGGCAGGGGAGAATGAGCAGTTCTTC. It translates to CASSISAGENEQFF.

Many counts were recorded for this clonotype. The chain combines TRBV28 with TRBJ2-7; D uncertain. The CDR3 consists of 16 residues. Germline V gene data show CDR1 as MDHEN and CDR2 as SYDVKM. Trimming cost V 6 bases and J 0 bases, with 18 bases left between them. CDR3: CASSIKAIWGSYEQYF. The CDR3 DNA follows: TGTGCCAGCAGCATCAAGGCGATATGGGGCTCCTACGAGCAGTACTTC.

This chain links TRBV10-2 with TRBJ2-2, with 7 bases that match TRBD2. CDR1 WSHSY and CDR2 SAAADI come from the germline V gene. With V trimmed by 8 bases and J by 10 bases, 4 bases remained unmatched. This CDR3 contains 11 residues. The CDR3 nucleotides are TGCGCCAGCCGGACTAGTGTGGAGCTGTTTTTT. This translates into CASRTSVELFF.

This clonotype occurred a few times. The chain employs TRBV29-1 and TRBJ2-3; TRBD1 matches at 10 bases. With V trimmed by 6 bases and J by 3 bases, 9 bases remained unmatched. Germline assignment: CDR1 SQVTM and CDR2 ANQGSEA. The CDR3 has 15 residues. CDR3 sequence reads: CSVPKTGGGTDTQYF. CDR3 DNA sequence: TGCAGCGTGCCGAAGACAGGGGGCGGGACAGATACGCAGTATTTT.

This clonotype was detected many times. The V gene is TRBV18, the J gene TRBJ1-1; the D gene is possibly TRBD1 (5 bases). This CDR3 comprises 15 residues. From germline, CDR1 is KGHSH and CDR2 LQKENI. V lost 6 bases, J lost 1 base, and 15 bases lay in between. As DNA, the CDR3 is TGTGCCAGCTCCCCCCTTGCAGGGTGGAACACTGAAGCTTTCTTT. This gives the protein CASSPLAGWNTEAFF.

This clonotype was picked up many times. The chain combines TRBV28 with TRBJ2-3, with 9 bases fitting TRBD2. CDR1 is MDHEN and CDR2 is SYDVKM in the germline V gene. V gave up 5 bases and J gave up 7 bases; unmatched junction bases: 7. This CDR3 has 14 amino acids. CDR3 loop: CASSDSGSRNTQYF. The CDR3 nucleotides read TGTGCCAGCAGTGATAGCGGGAGTCGCAATACGCAGTATTTT.

This clonotype was seen many times. The gene calls are TRBV9 and TRBJ2-1; TRBD2 matches at 12 bases. The V gene's germline CDR1 is SGDLS and CDR2 YYNGEE. The CDR3 covers 16 residues. The V gene end was trimmed by 0 bases and the J gene end by 8 bases; junction bases not matched to a gene: 6. The CDR3 here is CASSVAATSGSDEQFF. CDR3 in DNA: TGTGCCAGCAGCGTAGCTGCGACTAGCGGGAGTGATGAGCAGTTCTTC.

The sample holds a few counts of this clonotype. DNA of the CDR3: TGTGCCAGCAGCTTAGTCGAGATAGCCAAAAACATTCAGTACTTC. Translating gives CASSLVEIAKNIQYF. This chain joins TRBV7-9 and TRBJ2-4; D gene uncertain. The germline V and J ends were trimmed by 1 base and 0 bases, with 7 bases remaining between them. The CDR3 runs to 15 residues. Looked up from germline, CDR1 is SEHNR and CDR2 is FQNEAQ (reference sequence). Based on the CDR3 plus reference TRBV7-9 and TRBJ2-4, the full variable domain is DTGVSQNPRHKITKRGQNVTFRCDPISEHNRLYWYRQTLGQGPEFLTYFQNEAQLEKSRLLSDRFSAERPKGSFSTLEIQRTEQGDSAMYLCASSLVEIAKNIQYFGAGTRLSVL.

Only a few counts were recorded for this clonotype. The gene calls are TRBV28 and TRBJ2-4, with D possibly TRBD2 on 6 matching bases. From germline, CDR1 is MDHEN and CDR2 SYDVKM. The CDR3 sequence is 16 residues long. V was pared by 5 bases and J by 0 bases, with 14 bases between. The CDR3 loop is CASSPGDGLAKNIQYF. CDR3 bases: TGTGCCAGCAGTCCGGGGGACGGACTAGCCAAAAACATTCAGTACTTC.

This clonotype appeared many times. The chain joins TRBV20-1 to TRBJ2-7, with TRBD1 identical over 10 bases. The CDR3 runs 14 residues. Germline V gene data show CDR1 as DFQATT and CDR2 as SNEGSKA (reference sequence). Unmatched junction bases numbered 5, after V lost 0 bases and J lost 6 bases. This CDR3 is CSARERQGAFEQYF. The DNA for the CDR3 is TGCAGTGCTAGAGAACGACAGGGGGCGTTCGAGCAGTACTTC.

In its sample, this clonotype was seen many times. The genes are TRBV28 and TRBJ1-4, with D perhaps matching TRBD1 (5 bases). Trimming stripped 5 bases from V and 4 bases from J, with 11 bases between. In germline, CDR1 is MDHEN, CDR2 SYDVKM. The CDR3 is 14 amino acids. The chain's CDR3 is CASSPAGNNEKLFF. The CDR3 DNA reads as TGTGCCAGCAGTCCGGCAGGGAATAATGAAAAACTGTTTTTT.

The chain has TRBV20-1 and TRBJ1-5, with TRBD1 matching over 8 bases. Trimming removed 3 bases from V and 2 bases from J; junction bases left unmatched: 9. Germline V lookup: CDR1 DFQATT, CDR2 SNEGSKA (reference sequence). The CDR3 is made up of 16 amino acids. CDR3 nucleotide sequence: TGCAGTGCTAGTCAGCAGGGGGCTGGTGGCAATCAGCCCCAGCATTTT. It specifies CSASQQGAGGNQPQHF.

This clonotype was seen repeatedly, ten times or more. The gene calls are TRBV6-1 and TRBJ2-5; TRBD2 agrees at 7 bases. With V trimmed by 8 bases and J by 2 bases, 14 bases remained unmatched. Germline CDR1 reads MNHNS; CDR2 reads SASEGT. The CDR3 runs to 16 residues. The CDR3 DNA is TGTGCCAGCGCGATCCGCCTCGGGACTACACAAGAGACCCAGTACTTC. Translated, it gives CASAIRLGTTQETQYF.

This clonotype was seen only a few times. This rearrangement joins TRBV30 to TRBJ2-1; D uncertain. Germline CDR1 GTSNPN, CDR2 SVGIG (reference sequence). Trimming shortened V by 4 bases and J by 6 bases, and 13 bases separated the two germline ends. CDR3 length: 13 residues. CDR3 protein: CAWTSQRINEQFF. CDR3 DNA sequence: TGTGCCTGGACGTCGCAGAGAATCAATGAGCAGTTCTTC.

V usage is TRBV12-3 or TRBV12-4 and J usage is TRBJ2-1; D unresolved. This CDR3 has 15 amino acids. Trimming left V 5 bases short and J 8 bases short, with 19 bases between. The CDR3 DNA reads as TGTGCCAGCAGTCCCCCAGCCTCGGGTGGATATGAGCAGTTCTTC. This codes for CASSPPASGGYEQFF.